There are a few counts of the clone carrying this T cell receptor beta chain. The data belong to a study of blood T cell repertoires in COVID-19. Study at large: Samples taken during acute and convalescent COVID-19 were collected in the United States, Italy and Spain. PBMCs, B-cell-depleted T cells, or T cells provided the cDNA or gDNA that made up the material.

Here immunoSEQ multiplex PCR was the method, and the copy in TCRdb shows in-frame clones only, minus some. The sample carries 150,000 to 200,000 clones, 85% recorded once. Germline-derived CDR1 and CDR2 are SGHDT and YYEEEE. V was trimmed by 5 bases and J by 0 bases, leaving 17 bases between them. The CDR3 contains 17 residues. This TCR was sampled from a human donor with acute or convalescent COVID-19. The donor label of this sample is uncertain. The chain has TRBV5-6 and TRBJ2-2; D might be TRBD1 (7 bases). Input material: peripheral blood. DNA of the CDR3: TGTGCCAGCAGGTCGGAGGGACAGCGTCCGAACACCGGGGAGCTGTTTTTT. Translation: CASRSEGQRPNTGELFF.